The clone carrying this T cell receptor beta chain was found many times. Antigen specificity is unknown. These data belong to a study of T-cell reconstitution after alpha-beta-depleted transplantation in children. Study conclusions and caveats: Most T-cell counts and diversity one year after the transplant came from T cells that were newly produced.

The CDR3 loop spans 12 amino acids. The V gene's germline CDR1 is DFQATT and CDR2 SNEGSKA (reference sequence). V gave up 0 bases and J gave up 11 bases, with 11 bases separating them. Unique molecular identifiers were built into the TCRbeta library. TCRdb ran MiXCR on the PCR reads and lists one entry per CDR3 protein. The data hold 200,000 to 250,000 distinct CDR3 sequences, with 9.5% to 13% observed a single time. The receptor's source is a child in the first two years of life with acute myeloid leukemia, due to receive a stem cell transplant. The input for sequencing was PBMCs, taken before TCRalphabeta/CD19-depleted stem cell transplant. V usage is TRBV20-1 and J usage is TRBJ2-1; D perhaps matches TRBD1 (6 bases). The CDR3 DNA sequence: TGCAGTGCTAGAGAAGGCCAGGGGAAGCAGTTCTTC. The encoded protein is CSAREGQGKQFF.